Presented here are 29 T cell receptor beta chains from one specimen sequenced in a study of identical twins. TCRdb processed the 5' RACE reads anew with MiXCR; each CDR3 protein has one entry. Found here are 450,000 or so distinct CDR3 sequences, approximately 15% of them singletons; the top ten hold roughly 0.56%. The same sample was also used in a study of yellow fever vaccine responses in identical twins.

The source material was CD4+ T cells sorted from blood. The origin of the receptors is a woman in her late teens or twenties in good health.

The chain couples TRBV20-1 to TRBJ2-3, with D tentatively TRBD1 or TRBD2 (5 bases each). Looked up from germline, CDR1 is DFQATT and CDR2 is SNEGSKA (reference sequence). The CDR3 runs to 11 residues. CDR3 region: CSGAVADTQYF. CDR3 bases: TGCAGCGGGGCTGTCGCAGATACGCAGTATTTT.

The chain combines TRBV11-1 with TRBJ2-7; TRBD1 matches at 9 bases. The V gene end was trimmed by 1 base and the J gene end by 1 base; junction bases not matched to a gene: 11. CDR3 length: 18 amino acids. In germline, CDR1 is SGHAT, CDR2 FQDESV (reference sequence). The CDR3 nucleotides read TGTGCCAGCAGCTTAGGACAGGGGGATAGCGGACATTCCTACGAGCAGTACTTC. It specifies CASSLGQGDSGHSYEQYF.

V usage is TRBV6-2 or TRBV6-3 and J usage is TRBJ2-1; 13 nucleotides agree with TRBD2. Germline loops: CDR1 MNHEY, CDR2 SVGEGT. V gave up 7 bases and J gave up 8 bases; unmatched junction bases: 20. The CDR3 has 19 residues. CDR3 coding DNA: TGTGCCAGCACTACCAGTAGGACTAGCGGGAGAAATTCTCGAGATGAGCAGTTCTTC. It specifies CASTTSRTSGRNSRDEQFF.

There are a few counts of this clonotype. The chain carries TRBV4-2 and TRBJ2-1, with 14 bases identical to TRBD2. The germline gives CDR1 LGHNA, CDR2 YNFKEQ. This CDR3 region has 18 residues. Trimming cost V 3 bases and J 1 base; bases outside gene matches: 5. This CDR3 reads CASSHPGLAGGSYNEQFF. Written as DNA, the CDR3 is TGTGCCAGCAGCCACCCTGGACTAGCGGGAGGATCCTACAATGAGCAGTTCTTC.

The V call is TRBV5-1, the J call TRBJ2-3; D is unresolved. Per germline, CDR1 SGHRS and CDR2 YFSETQ. V lost 2 bases and J lost 0, with 13 bases in between. This CDR3 spans 16 amino acids. The CDR3 DNA reads TGCGCCAGCAGCTTAGACATACGACCAAGCACAGATACGCAGTATTTT. Protein product: CASSLDIRPSTDTQYF. The full variable domain, rest sourced from reference TRBV5-1 and TRBJ2-3, is KAGVTQTPRYLIKTRGQQVTLSCSPISGHRSVSWYQQTPGQGLQFLFEYFSETQRNKGNFPGRFSGRQFSNSRSEMNVSTLELGDSALYLCASSLDIRPSTDTQYFGPGTRLTVL.

The rearrangement joins TRBV5-1 to TRBJ2-7, with a possible D match to TRBD2 (5 bases). The CDR3 spans 19 residues. The V end lost 2 bases, the J end lost 0 bases, and 24 bases lay between the germline ends. The V gene's germline CDR1 is SGHRS and CDR2 YFSETQ. This CDR3 is CASSFYVPSGYLSSYEQYF. CDR3 sequence (DNA): TGCGCCAGCAGCTTTTACGTCCCAAGCGGTTACCTAAGCTCCTACGAGCAGTACTTC.

At least ten counts were recorded for this clonotype. Here the CDR3 DNA reads TGTGCCAGCAGTATCTCCTACGAGCAGTACTTC. Its translation: CASSISYEQYF. V is TRBV12-3 or TRBV12-4 and J is TRBJ2-7; no clear D. Trimming removed 5 bases at V and 0 bases at J, with 2 bases between. The CDR3 totals 11 residues.

The chain carries TRBV30 and TRBJ2-2; possibly TRBD2 for D (6 bases). The V end was cut by 3 bases, the J end by 7 bases, with 18 bases between. From germline, CDR1 is GTSNPN and CDR2 SVGIG (reference sequence). The CDR3 length is 15 residues. The CDR3 DNA follows: TGTGCCTGGAGCTTAGTGGGGAGGCGGGGCGGGGAGCTGTTTTTT. Its translation: CAWSLVGRRGGELFF.

This clonotype has more than one count but fewer than ten. The chain joins TRBV7-6 to TRBJ2-3; tentatively, D is TRBD2 (6 bases). The germline V gene encodes CDR1 SGHVS and CDR2 FNYEAQ. V was clipped by 7 bases and J by 1 base, with 12 bases between them. The CDR3 contains 14 residues. The CDR3 loop is CASKPGAGTDTQYF. The CDR3 DNA follows: TGTGCCAGCAAACCGGGAGCGGGCACAGATACGCAGTATTTT.

The chain employs TRBV11-2 and TRBJ1-1, with 8 bases matching TRBD1. Trimming cost V 3 bases and J 1 base; bases outside gene matches: 13. The CDR3 spans 18 residues. The germline V gene has CDR1 SGHAT and CDR2 FQNNGV. CDR3: CASSFLGQGSGANTEAFF. DNA of the CDR3: TGTGCCAGCAGCTTTCTCGGACAGGGATCGGGAGCGAACACTGAAGCTTTCTTT. The whole variable domain, remainder taken from reference TRBV11-2 and TRBJ1-1, is EAGVAQSPRYKIIEKRQSVAFWCNPISGHATLYWYQQILGQGPKLLIQFQNNGVVDDSQLPKDRFSAERLKGVDSTLKIQPAKLEDSAVYLCASSFLGQGSGANTEAFFGQGTRLTVV.

This chain uses TRBV15 with TRBJ2-1, with 10 bases aligning to TRBD1. CDR1 and CDR2 (germline): LNHNV, YYDKDF (reference sequence). V lost 6 bases, J lost 9 bases, and 26 bases stayed unmatched. CDR3 length: 20 residues. The CDR3 sequence: CATRLWGRRLLGQGVPEQFF. The CDR3 coding sequence is TGTGCCACCAGGTTATGGGGGCGGAGGTTGCTCGGACAGGGGGTACCTGAGCAGTTCTTC.

This clonotype was seen a few times. In DNA form, the CDR3 reads TGTGCCAGCAGCGCCTCCCCCCCGGGGGACAGGTCCTATGGCTACACCTTC. Translation: CASSASPPGDRSYGYTF. This chain connects TRBV21-1 to TRBJ1-2; the tabulated D call, TRBD1, remains unverified against the DNA. TRBV21-1 constitutes a pseudogene. This CDR3 has 17 amino acids.

This clonotype showed up many times. The chain links TRBV10-2 to TRBJ2-3; D call uncertain. Germline V gene data show CDR1 as WSHSY and CDR2 as SAAADI. V was trimmed by 2 bases and J by 3 bases, leaving 6 bases between them. This CDR3 has 13 amino acids. CDR3 coding DNA: TGCGCCAGCAGTGAGACCGGGACAGATACGCAGTATTTT. It codes for CASSETGTDTQYF.

The chain couples TRBV6-1 to TRBJ2-1; D is possibly TRBD2 (5 bases). The CDR3 spans 15 residues. Germline loops: CDR1 MNHNS, CDR2 SASEGT. Trimming shortened V by 4 bases and J by 5 bases, and 15 bases separated the two germline ends. CDR3 region: CASSGAATQDNEQFF. CDR3 nucleotides: TGTGCCAGCAGTGGAGCGGCCACTCAAGACAATGAGCAGTTCTTC.

The chain couples TRBV24-1 to TRBJ2-1; D might be TRBD1 or TRBD2, each matching 5 bases. Trimming pared 3 bases from V and 6 bases from J, leaving 17 bases between. The CDR3 spans 16 residues. Germline V gene lookup returns CDR1 KGHDR and CDR2 SFDVKD. The CDR3 sequence: CATSDGGGRGINEQFF. The CDR3 DNA is TGTGCCACCAGTGATGGTGGCGGTCGGGGCATCAATGAGCAGTTCTTC.

This clonotype was picked up a small number of times. The CDR3 nucleotides read TGTGCCAGCAGCCGCTTCGGGACAAGAAGAAACACTGAAGCTTTCTTT. It is translated as CASSRFGTRRNTEAFF. The chain joins TRBV28 to TRBJ1-1; a possible D gene is TRBD1 (6 bases). This CDR3 has 16 residues. Deletions cut 6 bases from V and 2 bases from J, with 19 bases between. Germline V gene data show CDR1 as MDHEN and CDR2 as SYDVKM.

Only a few counts were recorded for this clonotype. The chain joins TRBV5-5 to TRBJ2-7, with a possible D match to TRBD1 (5 bases). There are 15 residues in the CDR3. Trimming stripped 5 bases from V and 0 bases from J, with 15 bases between. Germline V gives CDR1 SGHKS, CDR2 YYEKEE (reference sequence). The CDR3 loop reads CASSPDSRSSYEQYF. The CDR3 DNA reads TGTGCCAGCAGTCCCGACAGCCGGAGCTCCTACGAGCAGTACTTC.

This rearrangement joins TRBV20-1 to TRBJ2-2; TRBD1 matches 7 bases. Germline CDR1 is DFQATT and CDR2 is SNEGSKA (reference sequence). The CDR3 has 16 amino acids. Losses at the gene ends were 3 bases for V and 3 bases for J; bases not matched to a gene: 10. The CDR3 spells CSASSWGQGDTGELFF. The CDR3 bases are TGCAGTGCTAGCAGTTGGGGCCAGGGGGACACCGGGGAGCTGTTTTTT.

On this clonotype itself: Just one base apart from a much larger clone, this may be a read error. The chain is built from TRBV28 and TRBJ2-3; a possible D gene is TRBD2 (6 bases). V lost 2 bases and J 2 bases, leaving 11 bases between the germline ends. CDR1 is MDHEN, CDR2 SYDVKM, per germline. This CDR3 is built from 15 residues. The CDR3 nucleotides read TGTGCCAGCAGTTTAGTGGGACTCAACACAGATACGCAGTATTTT. Its protein is CASSLVGLNTDTQYF.

J is TRBJ2-2 and V is TRBV5-4; D not certain. CDR1 is SGHNT, CDR2 YYREEE, per germline (reference sequence). The CDR3 loop spans 16 amino acids. The V and J ends lost 3 bases and 4 bases respectively, with 16 bases between them. The CDR3 is CASSSYTARGTGELFF. In nucleotides, the CDR3 is TGTGCCAGCAGCTCTTATACCGCGCGTGGCACCGGGGAGCTGTTTTTT.

V is TRBV5-6 and J is TRBJ2-1; possibly TRBD2 for D (5 bases). CDR3 size: 16 residues. Germline V lookup: CDR1 SGHDT, CDR2 YYEEEE. Between the trimmed V and J ends, which lost 6 bases and 4 bases, there was a span of 20 bases. In DNA form, the CDR3 reads TGTGCCAGCAACCTTCGGACTCCCAGAGCATACAATGAGCAGTTCTTC. This gives the protein CASNLRTPRAYNEQFF. Looking up the rest from reference TRBV5-6 and TRBJ2-1 gives the full variable domain: DAGVTQSPTHLIKTRGQQVTLRCSPKSGHDTVSWYQQALGQGPQFIFQYYEEEERQRGNFPDRFSGHQFPNYSSELNVNALLLGDSALYLCASNLRTPRAYNEQFFGPGTRLTVL.

The genes are TRBV12-2 and TRBJ2-7. TRBV12-2 is shown as a pseudogene. This CDR3 has 14 amino acids. This chain's CDR3 is CASRLVGIPYEQYF. CDR3 nucleotides: TGTGCAAGTCGCTTAGTGGGAATTCCCTACGAGCAGTACTTC.

This clonotype was found a few times. This chain connects TRBV29-1 to TRBJ1-1; 7 bases match TRBD1. Unmatched junction bases numbered 5, after V lost 7 bases and J lost 0 bases. The CDR3 is 13 residues long. Germline V CDR1 and CDR2: SQVTM, ANQGSEA. In DNA form, the CDR3 reads TGCAGCGCCTTGACAGGGCTGAACACTGAAGCTTTCTTT. Its protein product is CSALTGLNTEAFF.

This clonotype appeared a few times. The chain links TRBV20-1 to TRBJ2-2; 8 bases map to TRBD2. The CDR3 extends over 15 amino acids. CDR1 and CDR2 from the germline V gene are DFQATT and SNEGSKA (reference sequence). Losses at the gene ends were 2 bases for V and 1 base for J; bases not matched to a gene: 3. CDR3 in amino acids: CSARFTSGNTGELFF. The CDR3 DNA sequence: TGCAGTGCTAGATTCACTAGCGGGAACACCGGGGAGCTGTTTTTT.

In its sample, this clonotype was seen many times. The chain recombines TRBV12-3 or TRBV12-4 with TRBJ2-7; possibly TRBD1 for D (6 bases). V was pared by 5 bases and J by 3 bases, with 11 bases between. The length of the CDR3 is 13 residues. CDR3 sequence reads: CASSRTAVYEQYF. The CDR3 DNA sequence: TGTGCCAGCAGTCGGACAGCGGTCTACGAGCAGTACTTC.

This chain uses TRBV18 with TRBJ1-2; a possible D gene is TRBD1 (6 bases). This CDR3 comprises 13 residues. The ends were cut back, 2 bases at V and 9 bases at J, with 13 bases in the middle. Per germline, CDR1 KGHSH and CDR2 LQKENI. Here the CDR3 DNA reads TGTGCCAGCTCACCAAAGAAGGACAGAAGCTACACCTTC. Its translation: CASSPKKDRSYTF. Complete variable domain (other parts from reference TRBV18 and TRBJ1-2): NAGVMQNPRHLVRRRGQEARLRCSPMKGHSHVYWYRQLPEEGLKFMVYLQKENIIDESGMPKERFSAEFPKEGPSILRIQQVVRGDSAAYFCASSPKKDRSYTFGSGTRLTVV.

This clonotype was seen ten or more times. The chain uses TRBV2 and TRBJ2-1; D is unresolved. The CDR3 totals 12 residues. Trimming left V 3 bases short and J 6 bases short, with 6 bases between. Germline loops: CDR1 SNHLY, CDR2 FYNNEI. The CDR3 DNA sequence: TGTGCCAGCAGTGACGTCGGCAATGAGCAGTTCTTC. Translating gives CASSDVGNEQFF.

The gene calls are TRBV3-1 and TRBJ1-6; D perhaps matches TRBD1 (5 bases). The CDR3 runs to 15 residues. Trimming left V 5 bases short and J 10 bases short, with 18 bases between. CDR1 is LGHDT and CDR2 is YNNKEL in the germline V gene (reference sequence). The CDR3 DNA is TGTGCCAGCAGCGGGGCCTTGACCTCAGTGTCACCCCTCCACTTT. Protein: CASSGALTSVSPLHF.

In this sample, this clonotype turned up a few times. The rearrangement joins TRBV6-5 to TRBJ2-7, with 7 bases lining up with TRBD1. This CDR3 is built from 13 residues. Trimming cost V 4 bases and J 5 bases; bases outside gene matches: 5. Germline V gene lookup returns CDR1 MNHEY and CDR2 SVGAGI. The CDR3 loop reads CASSSDRVHEQYF. The CDR3 DNA follows: TGTGCCAGCAGTTCCGACAGGGTTCACGAGCAGTACTTC.